Below, 29 T cell receptor beta chains from the same sample are listed, as sequenced in a study of T-cell reconstitution after alpha-beta-depleted transplantation in children. Unique molecular identifiers were built into the TCRbeta library. TCRdb reprocessed the PCR reads with MiXCR, giving one entry per CDR3 protein. This table has some 350,000 distinct CDR3 sequences, over 9% appearing once. Source: PBMCs from the stem cell graft donor, taken from the stem cell graft. The source of these receptors is a human donor who donated a stem cell graft to a child with acute lymphoblastic leukemia.

This clonotype was observed at least ten times. This chain links TRBV6-5 with TRBJ1-3; no clear D. Trimming removed 2 bases from V and 0 bases from J, with 5 bases in between. This CDR3 comprises 14 residues. Per the germline V gene, CDR1 is MNHEY and CDR2 is SVGAGI. The DNA of the CDR3 is TGTGCCAGCAGTTACATGAGCTCTGGAAACACCATATATTTT. This gives the protein CASSYMSSGNTIYF.

In this sample, this clonotype turned up a few times. This chain connects TRBV12-3 or TRBV12-4 to TRBJ2-6; D unresolved. The CDR3 runs to 16 residues. Trimming stripped 5 bases from V and 5 bases from J, with 16 bases between. For the CDR3, the DNA is TGTGCCAGCAGTCCTTACGGGTTCGTCTGGGCCAACGTCCTGACTTTC. Amino acids: CASSPYGFVWANVLTF.

This rearrangement joins TRBV4-3 to TRBJ2-3; D is possibly TRBD1 (5 bases). CDR1 is LGHNA, CDR2 YSLEER, per germline. This CDR3 is built from 13 residues. V lost 4 bases to trimming and J lost 8 bases, with 13 bases between them. In nucleotides, the CDR3 is TGCGCCAGCAGCCTATCTACGCAGGGTACGCAGTATTTT. This codes for CASSLSTQGTQYF.

This clonotype was detected ten times or more. The genes are TRBV18 and TRBJ2-2; D is unclear. V dropped 3 bases and J dropped 4 bases, with 9 bases sitting between them. Germline values: CDR1 KGHSH, CDR2 LQKENI. The CDR3 contains 14 residues. In nucleotides, the CDR3 is TGTGCCAGCTCACCCTCAACTCCCACCGGGGAGCTGTTTTTT. Residues: CASSPSTPTGELFF.

This clonotype was counted a few times. The chain is built from TRBV20-1 and TRBJ2-6, with TRBD1 matching 8 bases. The trim removed 3 bases at V and 0 bases at J, leaving 4 bases unmatched. Germline V gene data show CDR1 as DFQATT and CDR2 as SNEGSKA (reference sequence). The CDR3 length is 16 residues. CDR3: CSASRDRSSGANVLTF. CDR3 coding DNA: TGCAGTGCTAGTAGGGACAGGAGCTCTGGGGCCAACGTCCTGACTTTC.

This clonotype has ten or more counts. This chain links TRBV10-2 with TRBJ2-1; 11 bases match TRBD2. The germline CDR1 and CDR2 sequences are WSHSY and SAAADI. J lost 3 bases, V lost 7 bases, and 8 bases had no gene match. This CDR3 is 16 amino acids long. CDR3: CASTPGLAAYYNEQFF. CDR3 coding DNA: TGCGCCAGCACCCCGGGACTAGCGGCATACTACAATGAGCAGTTCTTC.

This clonotype was observed a few times. The genes are TRBV29-1 and TRBJ2-1, with 9 bases aligning to TRBD1. The CDR3 length is 14 residues. The V gene end was trimmed by 4 bases and the J gene end by 4 bases; junction bases not matched to a gene: 5. CDR1 is SQVTM, CDR2 ANQGSEA, per germline. The CDR3 nucleotides are TGCAGCGTTGCGGTCGGGACAGGGTACAATGAGCAGTTCTTC. This translates into CSVAVGTGYNEQFF.

This clonotype was counted many times. V usage is TRBV7-9 and J usage is TRBJ1-1; D may be TRBD1 (5 bases). The V gene's germline CDR1 is SEHNR and CDR2 FQNEAQ (reference sequence). V was shortened by 1 base and J by 3 bases, with 9 bases between the two germline ends. This CDR3 is 14 amino acids long. CDR3 in amino acids: CASSLDGGDTEAFF. DNA for the CDR3: TGTGCCAGCAGCTTAGACGGAGGGGACACTGAAGCTTTCTTT.

This clonotype has a handful of counts. V gene TRBV5-1 combines with J gene TRBJ2-3; D is possibly TRBD2 (6 bases). V shed 9 bases and J shed 2 bases, with 16 bases lying between them. The CDR3 is made up of 14 amino acids. CDR1 SGHRS and CDR2 YFSETQ come from the germline V gene. CDR3 sequence: CATRPGANTDTQYF. Here the CDR3 DNA reads TGCGCCACCCGACCGGGAGCGAACACAGATACGCAGTATTTT.

The rearrangement uses TRBV9 and TRBJ2-1, with D tentatively TRBD2 (6 bases). The length of the CDR3 is 14 residues. V was trimmed by 5 bases and J by 4 bases, leaving 13 bases between them. Germline CDR1 reads SGDLS; CDR2 reads YYNGEE. The CDR3 region is CASSAGTVYNEQFF. CDR3 bases: TGTGCCAGCAGTGCCGGGACTGTGTACAATGAGCAGTTCTTC.

The rearrangement joins TRBV6-2 or TRBV6-3 to TRBJ2-1; TRBD2 aligns across 8 bases. The CDR3 totals 14 residues. CDR1 and CDR2 (germline): MNHEY, SVGEGT. V shed 6 bases, J shed 12 bases, and the junction held 13 bases outside the gene matches. Written as DNA, the CDR3 is TGTGCCAGCAGAAGGACTAGCTCAGGTGCCCGGCAGTTCTTC. Translated: CASRRTSSGARQFF.

The V gene is TRBV27, the J gene TRBJ1-1, with D perhaps TRBD1 (5 bases). The ends were cut back, 2 bases at V and 9 bases at J, with 13 bases in the middle. CDR1 is MNHEY, CDR2 SMNVEV, per germline (reference sequence). The CDR3 contains 13 residues. Written as DNA, the CDR3 is TGTGCCAGCAGTTTAATGAGGGGAGGACAAGCTTTCTTT. Amino acid sequence: CASSLMRGGQAFF.

The gene calls are TRBV20-1 and TRBJ2-1; 10 bases match TRBD1. Per germline, CDR1 DFQATT and CDR2 SNEGSKA (reference sequence). Trimming at V came to 6 bases and at J to 0 bases, leaving 5 bases not matched to a gene. The CDR3 is 15 amino acids. The chain's CDR3 is CSAKGQGSSYNEQFF. CDR3 DNA sequence: TGCAGTGCCAAGGGACAGGGGAGCTCCTACAATGAGCAGTTCTTC.

This sequence joins TRBV7-6 and TRBJ2-5, with D hard to call. V shed 5 bases and J shed 4 bases, with 8 bases lying between them. Germline loops: CDR1 SGHVS, CDR2 FNYEAQ. There are 12 residues in the CDR3. The CDR3 bases are TGTGCCAGCAGCCGCCGTCGAGAGACCCAGTACTTC. This codes for CASSRRRETQYF.

This clonotype came up many times. CDR3 bases: TGCAGTGCTAGAGGCATCGGAAACACCATATATTTT. Translated: CSARGIGNTIYF. The chain links TRBV20-1 to TRBJ1-3; D call uncertain. V lost 1 base and J 4 bases, leaving 5 bases between the germline ends. The CDR3 covers 12 residues. Germline loops: CDR1 DFQATT, CDR2 SNEGSKA (reference sequence).

This clonotype was seen a handful of times. J is TRBJ1-6 and V is TRBV7-9; D is unresolved. This CDR3 has 16 amino acids. In germline, CDR1 is SEHNR, CDR2 FQNEAQ (reference sequence). V shed 0 bases and J shed 10 bases, with 16 bases lying between them. CDR3 residues: CASSLALSQSGSPLHF. The CDR3, as DNA: TGTGCCAGCAGCTTAGCGCTTTCTCAGTCCGGATCACCCCTCCACTTT. Filled out from reference TRBV7-9 and TRBJ1-6, the complete variable domain reads DTGVSQNPRHKITKRGQNVTFRCDPISEHNRLYWYRQTLGQGPEFLTYFQNEAQLEKSRLLSDRFSAERPKGSFSTLEIQRTEQGDSAMYLCASSLALSQSGSPLHFGNGTRLTVT.

This clonotype occurred a few times. The chain couples TRBV6-1 to TRBJ2-5; 7 bases are shared with TRBD1. The CDR3 extends over 13 amino acids. The germline V gene encodes CDR1 MNHNS and CDR2 SASEGT. V trimming: 5 bases; J trimming: 5 bases; junction bases outside the gene matches: 5. The CDR3 DNA is TGTGCCAGCAGTATTAGGGGGCCGGAGACCCAGTACTTC. Encoded protein: CASSIRGPETQYF.

The genes are TRBV7-6 and TRBJ2-1; D may be TRBD2 (6 bases). The germline V gene has CDR1 SGHVS and CDR2 FNYEAQ. This CDR3 has 17 residues. Trimming stripped 2 bases from V and 5 bases from J, with 19 bases between. CDR3 nucleotides: TGTGCCAGCAGCTTAAGAACGGGAGTTATTCTGAACAATGAGCAGTTCTTC. Its protein product is CASSLRTGVILNNEQFF.

This clonotype was detected many times. The chain employs TRBV25-1 and TRBJ2-7; possibly TRBD1 for D (5 bases). CDR1 and CDR2 (germline): MGHDK, SYGVNS. This CDR3 is 10 amino acids long. Trimming pared 8 bases from V and 7 bases from J, leaving 9 bases between. CDR3 amino acids: CASGAGEQYF. The DNA of the CDR3 is TGTGCCAGCGGGGCCGGGGAGCAGTACTTC.

This clonotype was recorded a few times. The chain carries TRBV6-2 or TRBV6-3 and TRBJ2-7; 7 nucleotides match TRBD2. Germline V gives CDR1 MNHEY, CDR2 SVGEGT. The CDR3 spans 14 residues. V shed 6 bases, J shed 2 bases, and the junction held 7 bases outside the gene matches. The CDR3 sequence is CASSPAGEAYEQYF. CDR3 DNA sequence: TGTGCCAGCAGCCCCGCGGGAGAGGCCTACGAGCAGTACTTC.

This sequence joins TRBV20-1 and TRBJ2-7; D not certain. Trimming took 0 bases from V and 5 from J, leaving 11 bases between them. The CDR3 runs to 13 residues. From germline, CDR1 is DFQATT and CDR2 SNEGSKA (reference sequence). Here the CDR3 reads CSARDWQRHEQYF. CDR3 DNA: TGCAGTGCTAGAGATTGGCAACGCCACGAGCAGTACTTC.

In this sample, this clonotype turned up a few times. The V call is TRBV5-5, the J call TRBJ1-2; unclear D gene. Germline CDR1 is SGHKS and CDR2 is YYEKEE (reference sequence). The CDR3 has 16 residues. V lost 1 base, J lost 3 bases, and 16 bases lay in between. The CDR3 here is CASSLLSAGTDYGYTF. The DNA for the CDR3 is TGTGCCAGCAGCTTGTTATCCGCAGGTACGGACTATGGCTACACCTTC.

This clonotype was seen only a few times. The genes are TRBV6-5 and TRBJ2-7, with D perhaps matching TRBD1 or TRBD2 (5 bases each). CDR3 length: 16 amino acids. Deletions cut 2 bases from V and 6 bases from J, with 20 bases between. CDR1 MNHEY and CDR2 SVGAGI come from the germline V gene. The CDR3 DNA sequence: TGTGCCAGCAGTTACGAAATCGGGACGACCCAGGGCGAGCAGTACTTC. Encoded protein: CASSYEIGTTQGEQYF.

This clonotype turned up a few times. The rearrangement joins TRBV27 to TRBJ2-7, with D tentatively TRBD1 (6 bases). The V end was cut by 5 bases, the J end by 0 bases, with 14 bases between. CDR3 length: 15 amino acids. In germline, CDR1 is MNHEY, CDR2 SMNVEV (reference sequence). In DNA, the CDR3 is TGTGCCAGCAGTGCCTTCGACAGGAGCTCCTACGAGCAGTACTTC. Translating it yields CASSAFDRSSYEQYF.

The V and J genes are TRBV20-1 and TRBJ1-2; a possible D gene is TRBD1 (5 bases). The CDR3 is made up of 13 amino acids. V was trimmed by 3 bases and J by 3 bases, leaving 11 bases between them. Germline CDR1 reads DFQATT; CDR2 reads SNEGSKA (reference sequence). The CDR3 DNA reads as TGCAGTGCTAGTTCGGCCAGGGACTATGGCTACACCTTC. This codes for CSASSARDYGYTF.

This clonotype was seen a handful of times. This chain connects TRBV30 to TRBJ2-7; D unclear. The V gene's germline CDR1 is GTSNPN and CDR2 SVGIG (reference sequence). This CDR3 contains 12 residues. V gave up 0 bases and J gave up 1 base, with 4 bases separating them. The CDR3: CAWSVQSYEQYF. The CDR3 DNA reads as TGTGCCTGGAGTGTACAGTCCTACGAGCAGTACTTC.

The chain is built from TRBV29-1 and TRBJ1-2; D ambiguous. Germline CDR1 SQVTM, CDR2 ANQGSEA. Trimming removed 0 bases from V and 6 bases from J, with 17 bases in between. The CDR3 is 15 residues long. The CDR3 loop reads CSVEDYSPSEDGYTF. The CDR3 DNA reads TGCAGCGTTGAAGATTACTCCCCGTCAGAGGATGGCTACACCTTC.

This clonotype occurred a few times. J is TRBJ2-2 and V is TRBV28; D may match TRBD1 or TRBD2 (5 bases each). V shed 5 bases and J shed 0 bases, with 13 bases lying between them. The CDR3 runs 16 residues. Germline CDR1 is MDHEN and CDR2 is SYDVKM. In DNA form, the CDR3 reads TGTGCCAGCAGTACCCCGGGACCCGCGAACACCGGGGAGCTGTTTTTT. This codes for CASSTPGPANTGELFF.

In its sample, this clonotype was seen once. A single base separates this from a much larger clone, so it may be a read error. The chain joins TRBV12-3 or TRBV12-4 to TRBJ2-1; D is unclear. CDR3 length equals 13 residues. The V end was cut by 1 base, the J end by 11 bases, with 12 bases between. The CDR3 region is CASSLVGGRKQFF. CDR3 nucleotides: TGTGCCAGCAGTTTAGTGGGCGGAAGGAAGCAGTTCTTC.